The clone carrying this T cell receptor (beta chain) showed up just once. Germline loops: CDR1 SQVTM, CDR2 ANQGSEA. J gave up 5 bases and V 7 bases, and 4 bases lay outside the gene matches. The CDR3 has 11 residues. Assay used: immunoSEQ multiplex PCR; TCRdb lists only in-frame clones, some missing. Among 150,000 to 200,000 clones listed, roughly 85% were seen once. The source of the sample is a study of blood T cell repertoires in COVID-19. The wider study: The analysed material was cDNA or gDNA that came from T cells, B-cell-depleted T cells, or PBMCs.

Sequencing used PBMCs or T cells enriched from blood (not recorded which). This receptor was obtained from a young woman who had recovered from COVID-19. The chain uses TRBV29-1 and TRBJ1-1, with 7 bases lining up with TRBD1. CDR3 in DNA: TGCAGCGCCCGGACAGGTACTGAAGCTTTCTTT. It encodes CSARTGTEAFF.